The rows below give T cell receptor beta chains drawn from one sample of a study of blood T cells in healthy people across ages. TCRdb fed the 5' RACE reads into MiXCR, producing one record per CDR3 protein. The table lists 1.5 million to 2 million distinct CDR3 sequences, approximately 50% of them singletons. Sequencing was done on a sample of blood. These receptors were obtained from a woman between 40 and 50 years old in good health. Each CDR3 is given with its conserved first and last residue. A D gene is named only where the DNA matches it firmly. Clone size is given for some rows only: seen once, a few or many times, or a class if the clone is expanded.

TRBJ1-2 TRBD1 TRBV4-1 - CASATGRHGYTF TGCGCCAGTGCGACAGGGCGCCATGGCTACACCTTC
TRBJ2-1 TRBD2 TRBV9 few CASSVETGGYNEQFF TGTGCCAGCAGCGTAGAAACGGGGGGTTACAATGAGCAGTTCTTC
TRBJ2-5 TRBD1 TRBV20-1 - CSAGQGVGQETQYF TGCAGTGCCGGACAGGGGGTTGGCCAAGAGACCCAGTACTTC
TRBJ1-6 TRBD1 TRBV20-1 - CSARSGGAVDSPLHF TGCAGTGCTAGATCAGGGGGCGCGGTCGATTCACCCCTCCACTTT
TRBJ2-7 TRBD2 TRBV7-2 - CASSHQGLVYEQYF TGTGCCAGCAGCCACCAGGGACTAGTCTACGAGCAGTACTTC
TRBJ2-3 TRBD2 TRBV25-1 - CASSEFVGGGADTQYF TGTGCCAGCAGTGAATTCGTAGGCGGGGGTGCAGATACGCAGTATTTT
TRBJ1-5 - TRBV28 - CAGSLGYQPQHF TGTGCCGGCAGTTTGGGTTATCAGCCCCAGCATTTT
TRBJ1-5 - TRBV6-1 - CASGDSDYQPQHF TGTGCCAGCGGAGACAGTGATTATCAGCCCCAGCATTTT
TRBJ2-1 TRBD1 TRBV10-3 - CATVGGQGYNEQFF TGTGCCACCGTCGGGGGACAGGGCTACAATGAGCAGTTCTTC
TRBJ1-6 - TRBV7-3 - CASSLTGRSNSPLHF TGTGCCAGCAGCTTAACGGGACGTAGTAATTCACCCCTCCACTTT
TRBJ2-4 - TRBV7-9 - CASSILSKNIQYF TGTGCCAGCAGCATACTCTCTAAAAATATTCAGTACTTC
TRBJ1-5 TRBD1 TRBV20-1 - CSAQEAGGYSNQPQHF TGCAGTGCTCAGGAGGCAGGGGGATATAGCAATCAGCCCCAGCATTTT
TRBJ1-5 - TRBV6-6 - CASSWGLGQDGNQPQHF TGTGCCAGCAGTTGGGGCCTCGGACAAGACGGCAATCAGCCCCAGCATTTT
TRBJ2-1 - TRBV14 - CASSQGFEQFF TGTGCCAGCAGCCAGGGATTTGAGCAGTTCTTC
TRBJ2-2 - TRBV7-2 - CASSLEVNPTGELFF TGTGCCAGCAGCTTAGAAGTGAACCCGACCGGGGAGCTGTTTTTT
TRBJ1-5 - TRBV7-2 - CASSPGRGQPQHF TGTGCCAGCAGCCCGGGTCGTGGCCAGCCCCAGCATTTT
TRBJ2-5 TRBD2 TRBV9 once CASSVRPAGQGETQYF TGTGCCAGCAGCGTAAGGCCAGCGGGGCAGGGAGAGACCCAGTACTTC
TRBJ1-4 - TRBV9 few CASSVEGATNEKLFF TGTGCCAGCAGCGTAGAAGGTGCAACTAATGAAAAACTGTTTTTT
TRBJ2-3 TRBD1 TRBV28 - CASSPHGQGEDTQYF TGTGCCAGCAGTCCCCACGGGCAGGGGGAAGATACGCAGTATTTT
TRBJ2-3 TRBD2 TRBV6-5 few CASSYRTSLSGTDTQYF TGTGCCAGCAGTTACAGGACTAGCCTTAGCGGCACAGATACGCAGTATTTT
TRBJ1-2 - TRBV20-1 - CSAAGRNYGYTF TGCAGTGCTGCGGGCAGAAACTATGGCTACACCTTC
TRBJ2-3 TRBD2 TRBV6-5 once CASSYWTGGLAGEGDTQYF TGTGCCAGCAGTTACTGGACAGGGGGACTAGCGGGGGAGGGAGATACGCAGTATTTT
TRBJ2-7 - TRBV6-6 - CASSYAEGRQYF TGTGCCAGCAGTTACGCCGAGGGGAGGCAGTACTTC
TRBJ2-3 TRBD2 TRBV7-9 - CASSLYGGGDTDTQYF TGTGCCAGCAGCTTATATGGCGGGGGAGACACAGATACGCAGTATTTT
TRBJ2-6 - TRBV6-2/TRBV6-3 - CASSSSFTEAGANVLTF TGTGCCAGCAGTTCCTCGTTTACAGAGGCTGGGGCCAACGTCCTGACTTTC
TRBJ2-3 TRBD2 TRBV24-1 once CATSETGRGVEDTQYF TGTGCCACCAGTGAAACTGGACGGGGGGTAGAAGATACGCAGTATTTT
TRBJ2-1 TRBD2 TRBV5-1 once CASSSTAGLTYNEQFF TGCGCCAGCAGCTCTACGGCGGGACTAACGTACAATGAGCAGTTCTTC
TRBJ2-4 - TRBV25-1 - CASSELGRAAKNIQYF TGTGCCAGCAGTGAATTAGGCAGGGCAGCCAAAAACATTCAGTACTTC
TRBJ2-5 - TRBV11-2 - CASSPPGRSQETQYF TGTGCCAGCAGTCCGCCGGGACGCAGCCAAGAGACCCAGTACTTC
TRBJ2-1 TRBD2 TRBV11-2 - CASSERAGTSSVQFF TGTGCCAGCAGCGAGCGCGCCGGGACTAGTAGCGTGCAGTTCTTC
TRBJ1-5 - TRBV2 - CASRKGGRQPQHF TGTGCCAGCAGGAAGGGGGGGAGGCAGCCCCAGCATTTT
TRBJ2-5 - TRBV28 - CASSELTSPGQYF TGTGCCAGCAGTGAACTGACCTCCCCGGGGCAGTACTTC